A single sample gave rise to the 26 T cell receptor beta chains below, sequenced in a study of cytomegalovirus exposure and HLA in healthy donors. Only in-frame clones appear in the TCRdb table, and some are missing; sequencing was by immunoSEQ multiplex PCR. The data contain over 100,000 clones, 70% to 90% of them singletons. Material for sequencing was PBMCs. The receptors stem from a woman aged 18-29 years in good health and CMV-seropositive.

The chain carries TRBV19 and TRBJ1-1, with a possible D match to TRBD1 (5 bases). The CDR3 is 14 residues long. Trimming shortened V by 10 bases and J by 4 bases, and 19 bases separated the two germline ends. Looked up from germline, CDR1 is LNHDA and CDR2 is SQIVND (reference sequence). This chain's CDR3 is CATTPAGRGTEAFF. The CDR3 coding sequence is TGTGCCACCACCCCCGCGGGGAGGGGCACTGAAGCTTTCTTT.

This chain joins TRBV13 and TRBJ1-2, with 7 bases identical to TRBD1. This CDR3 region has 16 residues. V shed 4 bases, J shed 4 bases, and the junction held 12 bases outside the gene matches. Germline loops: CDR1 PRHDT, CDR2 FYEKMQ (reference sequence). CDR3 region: CASSWQPDRAVYGYTF. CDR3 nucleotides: TGTGCCAGCAGCTGGCAACCAGACAGGGCCGTCTATGGCTACACCTTC.

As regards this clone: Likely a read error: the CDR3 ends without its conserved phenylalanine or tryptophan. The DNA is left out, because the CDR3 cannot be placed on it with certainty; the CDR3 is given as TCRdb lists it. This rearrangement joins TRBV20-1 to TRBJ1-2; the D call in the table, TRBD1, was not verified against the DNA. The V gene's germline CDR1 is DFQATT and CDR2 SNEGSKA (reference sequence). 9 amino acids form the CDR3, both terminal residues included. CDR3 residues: CSAKLGGEL.

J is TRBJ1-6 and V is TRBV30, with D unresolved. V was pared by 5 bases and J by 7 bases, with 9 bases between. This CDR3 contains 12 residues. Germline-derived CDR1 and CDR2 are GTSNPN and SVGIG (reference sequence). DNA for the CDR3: TGTGCCTGGGGAACGAGGAATTCACCCCTCCACTTT. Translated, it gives CAWGTRNSPLHF. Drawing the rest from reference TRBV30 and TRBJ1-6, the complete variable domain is SQTIHQWPATLVQPVGSPLSLECTVEGTSNPNLYWYRQAAGRGLQLLFYSVGIGQISSEVPQNLSASRPQDRQFILSSKKLLLSDSGFYLCAWGTRNSPLHFGNGTRLTVT.

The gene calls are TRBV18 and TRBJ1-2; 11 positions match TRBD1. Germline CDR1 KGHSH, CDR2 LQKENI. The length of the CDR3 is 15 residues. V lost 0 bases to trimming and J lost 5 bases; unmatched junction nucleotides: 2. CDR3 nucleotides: TGTGCCAGCTCACCACCAGGGGACAGGGGGTATGGCTACACCTTC. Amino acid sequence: CASSPPGDRGYGYTF.

The CDR3 region is CAGSTGYGGGYEQYF. The CDR3 region has the DNA TGTGCCGGCTCGACTGGTTACGGGGGGGGCTACGAGCAGTACTTC. The chain recombines TRBV6-1 with TRBJ2-7; 8 bases align to TRBD2. With V trimmed by 11 bases and J by 3 bases, 15 bases remained unmatched. The germline CDR1 and CDR2 sequences are MNHNS and SASEGT. This CDR3 has 15 amino acids.

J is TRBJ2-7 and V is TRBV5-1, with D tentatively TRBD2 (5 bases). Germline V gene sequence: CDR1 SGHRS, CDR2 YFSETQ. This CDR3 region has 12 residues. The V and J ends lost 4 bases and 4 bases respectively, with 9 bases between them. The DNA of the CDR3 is TGCGCCAGCAGCCGGACTGGGTACGAGCAGTACTTC. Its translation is CASSRTGYEQYF.

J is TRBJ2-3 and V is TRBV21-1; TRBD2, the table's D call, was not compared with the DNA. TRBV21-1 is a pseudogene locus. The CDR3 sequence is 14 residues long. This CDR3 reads CASSNGGRADTQYF. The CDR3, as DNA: TGTGCCAGCAGCAATGGGGGGAGGGCAGATACGCAGTATTTT.

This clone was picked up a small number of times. The CDR3 region is CSATRGTAGNTIYF. The CDR3 coding sequence is TGCAGCGCCACGCGGGGTACCGCCGGAAACACCATATATTTT. The V gene is TRBV29-1, the J gene TRBJ1-3, with D unresolved. Trimming shortened V by 7 bases and J by 4 bases, and 17 bases separated the two germline ends. There are 14 residues in the CDR3. In germline, CDR1 is SQVTM, CDR2 ANQGSEA.

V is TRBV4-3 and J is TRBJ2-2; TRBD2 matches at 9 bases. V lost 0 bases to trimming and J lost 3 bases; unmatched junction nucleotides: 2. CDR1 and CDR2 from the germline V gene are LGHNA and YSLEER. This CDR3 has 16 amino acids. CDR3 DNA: TGCGCCAGCAGCCAAGAGAGACTAGCGGACACCGGGGAGCTGTTTTTT. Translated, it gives CASSQERLADTGELFF.

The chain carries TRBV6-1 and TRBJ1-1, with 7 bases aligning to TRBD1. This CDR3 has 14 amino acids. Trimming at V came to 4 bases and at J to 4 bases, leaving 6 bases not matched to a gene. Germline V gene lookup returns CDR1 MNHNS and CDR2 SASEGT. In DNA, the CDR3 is TGTGCCAGCAGTGGTCCACAGGGGAGCACTGAAGCTTTCTTT. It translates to CASSGPQGSTEAFF.

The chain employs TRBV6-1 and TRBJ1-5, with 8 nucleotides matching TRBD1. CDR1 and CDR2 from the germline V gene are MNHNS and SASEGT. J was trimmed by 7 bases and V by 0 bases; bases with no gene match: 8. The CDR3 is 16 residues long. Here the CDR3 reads CASSEAKAGGRQPQHF. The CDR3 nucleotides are TGTGCCAGCAGTGAAGCCAAGGCAGGGGGCCGGCAGCCCCAGCATTTT.

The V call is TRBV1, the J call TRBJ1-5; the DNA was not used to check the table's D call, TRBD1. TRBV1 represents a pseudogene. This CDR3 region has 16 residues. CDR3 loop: CTSSQEAGTGHQPQHF. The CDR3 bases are TGCACCAGCAGCCAAGAGGCCGGGACAGGCCATCAGCCCCAGCATTTT.

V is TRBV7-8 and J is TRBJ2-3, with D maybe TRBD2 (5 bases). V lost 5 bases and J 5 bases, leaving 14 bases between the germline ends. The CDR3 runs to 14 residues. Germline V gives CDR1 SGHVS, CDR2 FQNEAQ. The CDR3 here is CASSLGLFQDTQYF. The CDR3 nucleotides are TGTGCCAGCAGCCTTGGACTTTTTCAAGATACGCAGTATTTT.

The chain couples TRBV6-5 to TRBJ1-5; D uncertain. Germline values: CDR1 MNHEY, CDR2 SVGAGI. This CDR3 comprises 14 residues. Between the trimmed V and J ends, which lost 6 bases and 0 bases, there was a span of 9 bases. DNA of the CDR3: TGTGCCAGCAGGCGTCGAAATAGCAATCAGCCCCAGCATTTT. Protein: CASRRRNSNQPQHF.

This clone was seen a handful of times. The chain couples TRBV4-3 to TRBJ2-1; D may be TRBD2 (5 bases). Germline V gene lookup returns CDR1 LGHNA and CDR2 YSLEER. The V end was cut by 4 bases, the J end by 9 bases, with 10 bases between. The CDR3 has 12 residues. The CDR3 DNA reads TGCGCCAGCAGCCGCGCGGGCGGTGAGCAGTTCTTC. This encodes CASSRAGGEQFF.

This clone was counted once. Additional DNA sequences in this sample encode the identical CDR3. The CDR3 is CASSLSGGDEKLFF. CDR3 sequence (DNA): TGCGCCAGCAGCTTATCTGGGGGCGATGAAAAACTGTTTTTT. J is TRBJ1-4 and V is TRBV5-1; TRBD1 is a possible D gene (6 bases). V shed 2 bases and J shed 6 bases, with 11 bases lying between them. In germline, CDR1 is SGHRS, CDR2 YFSETQ. The CDR3 runs to 14 residues.

The CDR3 loop reads CASSFRGSLGEKLFF. In nucleotides, the CDR3 is TGCGCCAGCAGCTTTCGCGGGTCCTTAGGGGAAAAACTGTTTTTT. This rearrangement joins TRBV4-1 to TRBJ1-4; the D is unclear. Germline-derived CDR1 and CDR2 are MGHRA and YSYEKL. This CDR3 is built from 15 residues. V gave up 5 bases and J gave up 8 bases, with 18 bases separating them.

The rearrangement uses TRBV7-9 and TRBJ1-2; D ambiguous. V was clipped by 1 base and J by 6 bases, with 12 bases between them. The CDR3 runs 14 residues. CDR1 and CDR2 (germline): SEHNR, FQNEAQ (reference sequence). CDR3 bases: TGTGCCAGCAGCTTAGGACACTCCTCTGATGGCTACACCTTC. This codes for CASSLGHSSDGYTF.

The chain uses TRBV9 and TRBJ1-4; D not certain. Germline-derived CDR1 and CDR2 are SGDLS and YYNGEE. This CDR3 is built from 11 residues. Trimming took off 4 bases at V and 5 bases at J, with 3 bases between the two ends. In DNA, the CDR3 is TGTGCCAGCAGCCGGAATGAAAAACTGTTTTTT. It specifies CASSRNEKLFF.

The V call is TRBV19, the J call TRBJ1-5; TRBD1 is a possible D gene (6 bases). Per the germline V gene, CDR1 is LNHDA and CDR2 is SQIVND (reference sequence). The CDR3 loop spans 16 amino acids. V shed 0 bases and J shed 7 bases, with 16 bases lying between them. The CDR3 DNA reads TGTGCCAGTAGTATAGATCCTCCAGGGGCAGGGCAGCCCCAGCATTTT. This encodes CASSIDPPGAGQPQHF. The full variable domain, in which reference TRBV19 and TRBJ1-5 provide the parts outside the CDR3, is DGGITQSPKYLFRKEGQNVTLSCEQNLNHDAMYWYRQDPGQGLRLIYYSQIVNDFQKGDIAEGYSVSREKKESFPLTVTSAQKNPTAFYLCASSIDPPGAGQPQHFGDGTRLSIL.

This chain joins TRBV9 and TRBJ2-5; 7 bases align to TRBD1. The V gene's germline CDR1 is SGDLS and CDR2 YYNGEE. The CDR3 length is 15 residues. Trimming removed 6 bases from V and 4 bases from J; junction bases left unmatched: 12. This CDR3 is CASTVTGARGETQYF. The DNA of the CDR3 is TGTGCCAGCACAGTAACAGGGGCTCGGGGAGAGACCCAGTACTTC.

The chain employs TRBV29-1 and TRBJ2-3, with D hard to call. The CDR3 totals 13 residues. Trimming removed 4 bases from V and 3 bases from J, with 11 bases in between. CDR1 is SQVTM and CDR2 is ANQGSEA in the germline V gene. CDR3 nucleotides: TGCAGCGTTGTCCCGAGTTGGACAGATACGCAGTATTTT. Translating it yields CSVVPSWTDTQYF.

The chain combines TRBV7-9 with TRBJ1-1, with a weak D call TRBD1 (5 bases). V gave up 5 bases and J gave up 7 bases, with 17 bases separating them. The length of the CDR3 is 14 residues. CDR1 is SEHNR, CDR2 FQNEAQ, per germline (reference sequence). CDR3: CASSPQVEGSEAFF. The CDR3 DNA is TGTGCCAGCAGCCCCCAGGTGGAGGGGAGTGAAGCTTTCTTT. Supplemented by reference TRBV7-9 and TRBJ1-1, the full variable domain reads DTGVSQNPRHKITKRGQNVTFRCDPISEHNRLYWYRQTLGQGPEFLTYFQNEAQLEKSRLLSDRFSAERPKGSFSTLEIQRTEQGDSAMYLCASSPQVEGSEAFFGQGTRLTVV.

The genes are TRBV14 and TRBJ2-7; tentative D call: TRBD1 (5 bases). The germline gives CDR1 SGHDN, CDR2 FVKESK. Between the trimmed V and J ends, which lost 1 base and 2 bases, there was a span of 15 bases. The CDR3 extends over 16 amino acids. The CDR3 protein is CASSQGPTTVTYEQYF. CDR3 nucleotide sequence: TGTGCCAGCAGCCAAGGCCCAACGACAGTAACCTACGAGCAGTACTTC.

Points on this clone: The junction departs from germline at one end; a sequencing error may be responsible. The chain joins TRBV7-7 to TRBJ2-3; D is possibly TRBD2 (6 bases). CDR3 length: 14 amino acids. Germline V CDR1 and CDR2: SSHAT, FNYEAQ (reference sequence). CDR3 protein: CASSQTSQGSTQYF. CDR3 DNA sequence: TGTGCTAGCAGCCAGACTAGTCAAGGGAGTACGCAGTATTTT.